This passage covers 29 T cell receptor beta chains from one sample sequenced in a study of cytomegalovirus exposure and HLA in healthy donors. The PCR was carried out with 60 Vbeta primers and 13 Jbeta primers. Sequencing used immunoSEQ multiplex PCR; TCRdb keeps in-frame clones, though not all of them. The profile shows fewer than 300,000 clones, 70% to 90% of them singletons. The sample consisted of PBMCs. These receptor sequences come from a man aged 35 to 55 in good health and CMV-seropositive.

The chain joins TRBV27 to TRBJ2-7; D is unclear. The V end was cut by 3 bases, the J end by 2 bases, with 8 bases between. The CDR3 has 13 amino acids. Germline-derived CDR1 and CDR2 are MNHEY and SMNVEV (reference sequence). Written as DNA, the CDR3 is TGTGCCAGCAGTTTCGACATAGCCTACGAGCAGTACTTC. Protein product: CASSFDIAYEQYF.

The chain uses TRBV7-9 and TRBJ1-3; 7 bases match TRBD1. V dropped 10 bases and J dropped 0; count of bases not matched to a gene: 3. The CDR3 extends over 13 amino acids. CDR1 is SEHNR and CDR2 is FQNEAQ in the germline V gene (reference sequence). The CDR3 coding sequence is TGTGCCACCAACAGGGGCTCTGGAAACACCATATATTTT. It yields the protein CATNRGSGNTIYF.

The chain recombines TRBV7-9 with TRBJ1-2; D is ambiguous. CDR3 length: 15 amino acids. V lost 0 bases and J lost 1, with 9 bases in between. The V gene's germline CDR1 is SEHNR and CDR2 FQNEAQ (reference sequence). This CDR3 reads CASSLALGDNYGYTF. CDR3 nucleotide sequence: TGTGCCAGCAGCTTAGCGCTGGGAGATAACTATGGCTACACCTTC.

The rearrangement uses TRBV6-1 and TRBJ1-4, with 7 bases that match TRBD1. The CDR3 spans 14 residues. The J segment lost 8 bases and the V segment lost 6 bases, leaving 9 bases of the junction unmatched. Germline V CDR1 and CDR2: MNHNS, SASEGT. CDR3 in amino acids: CASSDREAYEKLFF. The CDR3 DNA follows: TGTGCCAGCAGCGACAGGGAGGCCTACGAAAAACTGTTTTTT.

The chain combines TRBV9 with TRBJ2-3; 10 nucleotides align to TRBD2. The CDR3 is made up of 15 amino acids. CDR1 SGDLS and CDR2 YYNGEE come from the germline V gene. Unmatched junction bases numbered 6, after V lost 3 bases and J lost 5 bases. The CDR3 DNA follows: TGTGCCAGCAGCGGAGAAGCGGGAGGGCTAGATACGCAGTATTTT. It encodes CASSGEAGGLDTQYF.

The table lists this clone with a few counts. V is TRBV28 and J is TRBJ2-3; a weak D match, TRBD1 (6 bases). Trimming removed 5 bases from V and 5 bases from J, with 14 bases in between. The germline V gene encodes CDR1 MDHEN and CDR2 SYDVKM. CDR3 length equals 14 residues. The CDR3 nucleotides read TGTGCCAGCAGTGGCCCCTTCAGGGGAGATACGCAGTATTTT. Amino acid sequence: CASSGPFRGDTQYF.

This clone was seen more than once but under ten times. This chain joins TRBV4-1 and TRBJ1-4; D may be TRBD1 (6 bases). V was shortened by 4 bases and J by 4 bases, with 13 bases between the two germline ends. The CDR3 runs 15 residues. From germline, CDR1 is MGHRA and CDR2 YSYEKL. The CDR3 sequence: CASSRPGADNEKLFF. The CDR3 DNA reads TGCGCCAGCAGCCGGCCAGGGGCAGATAATGAAAAACTGTTTTTT.

J is TRBJ2-3 and V is TRBV11-3; 10 bases map to TRBD2. The CDR3 spans 19 residues. The germline V gene encodes CDR1 SGHNT and CDR2 YENEEA. The J segment lost 0 bases and the V segment lost 1 base, leaving 10 bases of the junction unmatched. CDR3 in DNA: TGTGCCAGCAGCTTAGCAATAGCGGGAGGAGGCCCTAGCACAGATACGCAGTATTTT. Encoded protein: CASSLAIAGGGPSTDTQYF.

The chain is built from TRBV6-6 and TRBJ2-7, with 8 nucleotides matching TRBD1. Germline V gene data show CDR1 as MNHNY and CDR2 as SVGAGI (reference sequence). The length of the CDR3 is 14 residues. The J segment lost 7 bases and the V segment lost 10 bases, leaving 15 bases of the junction unmatched. CDR3 sequence: CATQNRGSTWEQYF. DNA of the CDR3: TGTGCCACCCAGAACAGGGGGTCCACGTGGGAGCAGTACTTC.

This clone was found a few times. The chain uses TRBV18 and TRBJ1-1; TRBD1 aligns across 7 bases. The trim removed 3 bases at V and 0 bases at J, leaving 4 bases unmatched. The germline V gene has CDR1 KGHSH and CDR2 LQKENI. The CDR3 loop spans 15 amino acids. The DNA for the CDR3 is TGTGCCAGCTCACCCCAGGGGGGAATGAACACTGAAGCTTTCTTT. This sequence encodes CASSPQGGMNTEAFF.

J is TRBJ2-6 and V is TRBV14, with 11 bases lining up with TRBD1. V trimming: 4 bases; J trimming: 2 bases; junction bases outside the gene matches: 7. The CDR3 contains 18 residues. Looked up from germline, CDR1 is SGHDN and CDR2 is FVKESK. The CDR3, as DNA: TGTGCCAGCAGCCTTGGACAGGGGGCAGCCCCTGGGGCCAACGTCCTGACTTTC. Protein: CASSLGQGAAPGANVLTF.

This chain links TRBV4-1 with TRBJ1-3; tentatively, D is TRBD1 (5 bases). CDR1 is MGHRA and CDR2 is YSYEKL in the germline V gene. The CDR3 length is 17 residues. Trimming stripped 4 bases from V and 0 bases from J, with 16 bases between. Written as DNA, the CDR3 is TGCGCCAGCAGCCCGACAGCCATCATGAGCTCTGGAAACACCATATATTTT. As protein: CASSPTAIMSSGNTIYF.

This chain joins TRBV11-2 and TRBJ1-1; 8 bases map to TRBD1. V lost 1 base, J lost 1 base, and 5 bases stayed unmatched. The length of the CDR3 is 16 residues. Per germline, CDR1 SGHAT and CDR2 FQNNGV. DNA for the CDR3: TGTGCCAGCAGCTTAGTAGCAGGGGGCACGAACACTGAAGCTTTCTTT. Its translation is CASSLVAGGTNTEAFF.

The rearrangement links TRBV4-3 to TRBJ2-7; D may be TRBD1 (6 bases). Trimming stripped 3 bases from V and 3 bases from J, with 9 bases between. CDR1 is LGHNA, CDR2 YSLEER, per germline. There are 13 residues in the CDR3. The chain's CDR3 is CASSQRDNYEQYF. In DNA form, the CDR3 reads TGCGCCAGCAGCCAGAGGGACAACTACGAGCAGTACTTC.

This chain links TRBV9 with TRBJ2-5, with TRBD1 matching over 9 bases. The CDR3 extends over 16 amino acids. Germline lookup yields CDR1 SGDLS and CDR2 YYNGEE. J was trimmed by 1 base and V by 0 bases; bases with no gene match: 4. Here the CDR3 reads CASSVGGGQGQETQYF. CDR3 nucleotides: TGTGCCAGCAGCGTAGGTGGGGGACAGGGCCAAGAGACCCAGTACTTC. The full variable domain, completed using reference TRBV9 and TRBJ2-5, is DSGVTQTPKHLITATGQRVTLRCSPRSGDLSVYWYQQSLDQGLQFLIQYYNGEERAKGNILERFSAQQFPDLHSELNLSSLELGDSALYFCASSVGGGQGQETQYFGPGTRLLVL.

This chain connects TRBV15 to TRBJ2-3; D call uncertain. The CDR3 totals 14 residues. Trimming took off 0 bases at V and 10 bases at J, with 14 bases between the two ends. Germline V lookup: CDR1 LNHNV, CDR2 YYDKDF (reference sequence). The CDR3, as DNA: TGTGCCACCAGCAGAGATAGGAGCGCGCATTCGCAGTATTTT. Translation gives CATSRDRSAHSQYF.

Regarding this clone: One end of the junction does not line up with germline, which may come from a read error. V usage is TRBV6-1 and J usage is TRBJ1-5, with 9 bases matching TRBD1. The CDR3 runs 17 residues. The germline gives CDR1 MNHNS, CDR2 SASEGT. The CDR3 DNA is TGTGCCAGCAGGGAAGGGGTGGGACAGGGCGGAATTCAGCCCCAGCATTTT. Encoded protein: CASREGVGQGGIQPQHF.

The chain employs TRBV7-9 and TRBJ2-1; the match to TRBD2 covers 9 bases. This CDR3 has 13 amino acids. Germline-derived CDR1 and CDR2 are SEHNR and FQNEAQ (reference sequence). The V and J ends lost 5 bases and 9 bases, in that order; junction bases with no gene match: 5. CDR3 loop: CASSPGLASEQFF. Here the CDR3 DNA reads TGTGCCAGCAGCCCGGGACTAGCCAGTGAGCAGTTCTTC.

This rearrangement joins TRBV27 to TRBJ1-1; D gene uncertain. Germline V gene lookup returns CDR1 MNHEY and CDR2 SMNVEV (reference sequence). With 0 bases removed from V and 1 base from J, the gap between germline ends came to 6 bases. The CDR3 runs to 14 residues. CDR3: CASSLSYTNTEAFF. CDR3 nucleotides: TGTGCCAGCAGTTTATCGTACACGAACACTGAAGCTTTCTTT.

This clone showed up just a few times. The chain links TRBV11-2 to TRBJ1-4, with a weak D call TRBD1 (6 bases). Germline-derived CDR1 and CDR2 are SGHAT and FQNNGV. V was trimmed by 6 bases and J by 7 bases, leaving 18 bases between them. CDR3 length: 15 residues. DNA of the CDR3: TGTGCCAGCAGTGGCAGGGGAGTTGGAGGTGAAAAACTGTTTTTT. Translation gives CASSGRGVGGEKLFF.

The J gene is TRBJ2-1, the V gene TRBV11-2, with TRBD2 identical over 10 bases. Trimming took 3 bases from V and 8 from J; bases not matched to a gene: 4. CDR3 size: 14 residues. The germline CDR1 and CDR2 sequences are SGHAT and FQNNGV. CDR3 amino acids: CASSLSSGSYEQFF. The CDR3 DNA reads as TGTGCCAGCAGCTTGTCTAGCGGGAGCTATGAGCAGTTCTTC.

CDR3 in DNA: TGTGCCAGCAGCTTCACAGGGGACTATGGCTACACCTTC. Amino acid sequence: CASSFTGDYGYTF. The V call is TRBV11-2, the J call TRBJ1-2, with 7 positions matching TRBD1. Trimming at V came to 3 bases and at J to 3 bases, leaving 1 base not matched to a gene. The CDR3 extends over 13 amino acids. The germline V gene encodes CDR1 SGHAT and CDR2 FQNNGV.

The chain joins TRBV7-2 to TRBJ2-7, with D maybe TRBD1 (5 bases). Germline CDR1 SGHTA, CDR2 FQGNSA. V lost 6 bases to trimming and J lost 0 bases, with 9 bases between them. There are 13 residues in the CDR3. The CDR3 protein is CASRYQGSYEQYF. Here the CDR3 DNA reads TGTGCCAGCAGATACCAGGGCTCCTACGAGCAGTACTTC.

The chain joins TRBV5-1 to TRBJ2-7; the D gene is possibly TRBD2 (6 bases). The CDR3 loop spans 14 amino acids. CDR1 and CDR2 from the germline V gene are SGHRS and YFSETQ. Trimming stripped 2 bases from V and 2 bases from J, with 11 bases between. CDR3 loop: CASSFTGEPYEQYF. For the CDR3, the DNA is TGCGCCAGCAGCTTCACGGGAGAACCCTACGAGCAGTACTTC.

The chain is built from TRBV9 and TRBJ1-2, with 8 positions matching TRBD1. Germline assignment: CDR1 SGDLS and CDR2 YYNGEE. V lost 2 bases and J lost 3; bases outside the gene matches: 3. The CDR3 totals 14 residues. The CDR3 is CASSVADRDYGYTF. For the CDR3, the DNA is TGTGCCAGCAGCGTTGCGGACAGGGACTATGGCTACACCTTC.

CDR3 residues: CASSSLDSLATDTQYF. Written as DNA, the CDR3 is TGTGCCAGCAGTTCCTTAGACAGCTTAGCTACAGATACGCAGTATTTT. This chain links TRBV27 with TRBJ2-3, with TRBD1 as a possible D gene (5 bases). Per germline, CDR1 MNHEY and CDR2 SMNVEV (reference sequence). This CDR3 region has 16 residues. V lost 4 bases and J lost 3, with 17 bases in between.

The V and J genes are TRBV19 and TRBJ2-7; 9 positions match TRBD1. The length of the CDR3 is 15 residues. V lost 7 bases and J lost 3; bases outside the gene matches: 10. Germline CDR1 LNHDA, CDR2 SQIVND (reference sequence). This CDR3 is CASTTTGTGFYEQYF. The CDR3 region has the DNA TGTGCCAGTACCACCACCGGGACAGGGTTCTACGAGCAGTACTTC.

The CDR3, as DNA: TGTGCCAGCAGTTACTCCAAAGCGGGAGGCACAGATACGCAGTATTTT. The encoded protein is CASSYSKAGGTDTQYF. The rearrangement links TRBV6-5 to TRBJ2-3; 8 nucleotides line up with TRBD2. The CDR3 has 16 amino acids. Germline CDR1 is MNHEY and CDR2 is SVGAGI. Trimming removed 0 bases from V and 1 base from J; junction bases left unmatched: 3.

In its sample, this clone was seen once. The chain employs TRBV9 and TRBJ1-1; D is unresolved. Per germline, CDR1 SGDLS and CDR2 YYNGEE. Trimming shortened V by 5 bases and J by 3 bases, and 17 bases separated the two germline ends. The CDR3 sequence is 15 residues long. As DNA, the CDR3 is TGTGCCAGCAGTCGGACTTCCTCCCGGGACACTGAAGCTTTCTTT. It encodes CASSRTSSRDTEAFF.